This T cell receptor (beta chain) was profiled in a study of T cells in Graves' hyperthyroidism and ophthalmopathy. Each patient was aged 18 to 65 and had newly diagnosed hyperthyroidism of under 2 months' duration. Criteria for exclusion of patients were uncontrolled infection, other autoimmune disease, pregnancy or lactation. TCR beta CDR3 regions were amplified from RNA transcripts. With the HTBI primer set, the TCR CDR3 went through a first round of RT-PCR. TCRdb reprocessed the multiplex PCR reads with MiXCR, giving one entry per CDR3 protein. The sample includes approximately 590,000 distinct CDR3 sequences, just over 45% of them seen just once. Note on this clonotype: A much larger clone is a single base away; this may be a read error.

The CDR3 is 15 residues long. With 6 bases clipped from V and 6 bases from J, the junction kept 11 bases outside the gene matches. Looked up from germline, CDR1 is SGHTA and CDR2 is FQGNSA. The receptor comes from a woman aged 18-29 years with Graves' hyperthyroidism. This chain connects TRBV7-2 to TRBJ1-5; TRBD1 matches at 7 bases. The sequenced sample was peripheral blood or thyroid tissue (not recorded which). Here the CDR3 DNA reads TGTGCCAGCAGTCACACAGGGGAAGGCAGTCAGCCCCAGCATTTT. This translates into CASSHTGEGSQPQHF.